Each of the 10 T cell receptor beta chains below was sequenced from the same sample in a study of cytomegalovirus exposure and HLA in healthy donors. Primers for the PCR totalled 60 Vbeta and 13 Jbeta. Assay: immunoSEQ multiplex PCR; the TCRdb copy retains only in-frame clones and omits some. The table includes 200,000 to 300,000 clones, around four fifths detected once. The specimen sequenced was PBMCs. The receptors were gathered from a boy aged 5-17 years in good health and CMV-seronegative.

The gene calls are TRBV18 and TRBJ2-7, with 11 bases that match TRBD2. Germline lookup yields CDR1 KGHSH and CDR2 LQKENI. This CDR3 contains 16 residues. Unmatched junction bases numbered 6, after V lost 4 bases and J lost 1 base. The CDR3 coding sequence is TGTGCCAGCTCACAGGGGACTAGCGGAGCTTCCTACGAGCAGTACTTC. The encoded protein is CASSQGTSGASYEQYF.

The V gene is TRBV4-1, the J gene TRBJ2-1; 11 bases line up with TRBD2. The junction had 7 bases not matched to a gene; V was cut back by 1 base and J by 2 bases. The CDR3 consists of 18 residues. CDR1 and CDR2 from the germline V gene are MGHRA and YSYEKL. The CDR3 bases are TGCGCCAGCAGCCAAGGGCTAGCGGGGGGTCCGACCTACAATGAGCAGTTCTTC. It translates to CASSQGLAGGPTYNEQFF.

This chain joins TRBV6-4 and TRBJ2-6; D is perhaps TRBD2 (5 bases). CDR1 is MRHNA and CDR2 is SNTAGT in the germline V gene. V was pared by 1 base and J by 0 bases, with 7 bases between. The CDR3 covers 16 residues. CDR3 nucleotides: TGTGCCAGCAGTGACTGGCGGGTCTCTGGGGCCAACGTCCTGACTTTC. Translating gives CASSDWRVSGANVLTF.

This clone turned up a few times. The V gene is TRBV5-4, the J gene TRBJ2-5; 11 bases fit TRBD2. The germline gives CDR1 SGHNT, CDR2 YYREEE (reference sequence). With V trimmed by 4 bases and J by 4 bases, 9 bases remained unmatched. CDR3 length: 16 residues. The CDR3 coding sequence is TGTGCCAGCAGCCGCTCACTAGCGGGAGAGCGAGAGACCCAGTACTTC. Translation: CASSRSLAGERETQYF. The entire variable domain, with the rest obtained from reference TRBV5-4 and TRBJ2-5, is as follows: ETGVTQSPTHLIKTRGQQVTLRCSSQSGHNTVSWYQQALGQGPQFIFQYYREEENGRGNFPPRFSGLQFPNYSSELNVNALELDDSALYLCASSRSLAGERETQYFGPGTRLLVL.

The chain employs TRBV5-4 and TRBJ2-7, with TRBD1 matching 9 bases. After removal of 0 bases from V and 4 bases from J, the junction contained 2 bases not matched to a gene. CDR1 SGHNT and CDR2 YYREEE come from the germline V gene (reference sequence). CDR3 length: 14 residues. CDR3 nucleotide sequence: TGTGCCAGCAGCTTGGACAGGGGGCTATACGAGCAGTACTTC. It yields the protein CASSLDRGLYEQYF.

V and J are TRBV7-9 and TRBJ1-5; 8 bases line up with TRBD1. This CDR3 contains 19 residues. The junction had 19 bases not matched to a gene; V was cut back by 5 bases and J by 4 bases. Looked up from germline, CDR1 is SEHNR and CDR2 is FQNEAQ (reference sequence). The CDR3 region has the DNA TGTGCCAGCAGCCCCGCCGGGACAGGATCCCGCGAGGGTAATCAGCCCCAGCATTTT. Translation gives CASSPAGTGSREGNQPQHF.

The rearrangement links TRBV5-4 to TRBJ1-1; D unresolved. The length of the CDR3 is 15 residues. The V and J ends lost 1 base and 1 base respectively, with 11 bases between them. The germline gives CDR1 SGHNT, CDR2 YYREEE (reference sequence). CDR3 DNA: TGTGCCAGCAGCTTGCTTGAGACATCGAACACTGAAGCTTTCTTT. This sequence encodes CASSLLETSNTEAFF.

The V call is TRBV6-1, the J call TRBJ1-5, with D possibly matching TRBD1 (5 bases). The CDR3 has 14 amino acids. Trimming removed 1 base at V and 8 bases at J, with 12 bases between. Germline loops: CDR1 MNHNS, CDR2 SASEGT. The CDR3 sequence is CASSEVIGAEPQHF. As DNA, the CDR3 is TGTGCCAGCAGTGAAGTAATAGGGGCCGAGCCCCAGCATTTT.

This clone has a single count. The chain has TRBV11-3 and TRBJ2-1, with D possibly matching TRBD2 (5 bases). The CDR3 totals 15 residues. With 1 base removed from V and 4 bases from J, the gap between germline ends came to 11 bases. Germline CDR1 and CDR2: SGHNT and YENEEA. The CDR3 reads CASSLAGIRYNEQFF. The CDR3 bases are TGTGCCAGCAGCTTAGCGGGGATCCGGTACAATGAGCAGTTCTTC.

Only one count was recorded for this clone. V and J are TRBV10-2 and TRBJ1-2, with TRBD1 matching 7 bases. With 3 bases clipped from V and 0 bases from J, the junction kept 4 bases outside the gene matches. CDR3 size: 15 residues. The germline gives CDR1 WSHSY, CDR2 SAAADI. This CDR3 reads CASSDIQGSNYGYTF. The CDR3 coding sequence is TGCGCCAGCAGTGATATACAGGGGTCTAACTATGGCTACACCTTC.